The clone carrying this T cell receptor (beta chain) was seen a handful of times. Trimming cost V 6 bases and J 0 bases, with 5 bases left between them. This CDR3 region has 13 residues. Germline loops: CDR1 SGHAT, CDR2 FQNNGV. These data originate in a study of cytomegalovirus exposure and HLA in healthy donors. Vbeta (60) and Jbeta (13) primers were used in the PCR. In the original workflow: As a later analysis found, there were 80 million to 90 million unique TCR beta chains, of which roughly 11 million were shared. Only in-frame clones appear in the TCRdb table, and some are missing; sequencing was by immunoSEQ multiplex PCR. For V, J and clone size, that table is used; D and trimming come from the DNA. Among more than 150,000 clones listed, almost 80% were seen once.

This TCR came from a man aged 45-65 years in good health and CMV-seropositive. The J gene is TRBJ2-2, the V gene TRBV11-2; the D is unclear. The sample consisted of PBMCs. The DNA for the CDR3 is TGTGCCAGCAGGGCCCCGAACACCGGGGAGCTGTTTTTT. Translated: CASRAPNTGELFF.